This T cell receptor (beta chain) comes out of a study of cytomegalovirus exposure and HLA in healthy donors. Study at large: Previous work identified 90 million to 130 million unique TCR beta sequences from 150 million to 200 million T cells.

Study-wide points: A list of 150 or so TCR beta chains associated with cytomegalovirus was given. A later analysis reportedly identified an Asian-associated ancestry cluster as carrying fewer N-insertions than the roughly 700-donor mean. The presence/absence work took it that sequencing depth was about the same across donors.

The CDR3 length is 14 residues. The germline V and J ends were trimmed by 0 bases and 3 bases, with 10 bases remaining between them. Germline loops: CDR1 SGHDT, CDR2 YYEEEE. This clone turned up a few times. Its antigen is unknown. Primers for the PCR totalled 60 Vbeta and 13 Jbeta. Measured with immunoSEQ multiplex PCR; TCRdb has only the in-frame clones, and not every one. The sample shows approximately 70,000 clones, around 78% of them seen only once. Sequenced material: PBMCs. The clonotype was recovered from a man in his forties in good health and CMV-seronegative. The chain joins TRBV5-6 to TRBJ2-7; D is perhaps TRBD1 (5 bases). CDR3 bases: TGTGCCAGCAGCTTGGGTTGGGGCAACTACGAGCAGTACTTC. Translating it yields CASSLGWGNYEQYF. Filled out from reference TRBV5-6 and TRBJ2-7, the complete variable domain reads DAGVTQSPTHLIKTRGQQVTLRCSPKSGHDTVSWYQQALGQGPQFIFQYYEEEERQRGNFPDRFSGHQFPNYSSELNVNALLLGDSALYLCASSLGWGNYEQYFGPGTRLTVT.